These T cell receptor beta chains were read from a single sample in a study of CD8+ T cells in alopecia areata. Sequencing used immunoSEQ multiplex PCR; TCRdb keeps in-frame clones, though not all of them. The data contain around 140,000 clones, around 83% of them singletons. The sample in question was CD8+ T cells sorted from blood, obtained at week 4, from a patient treated with tofacitinib. The receptors come from a human donor with alopecia areata. Each CDR3 is given with its conserved first and last residue. The D gene is left open where the match is weak. For some rows the clone size is stated as once, few or many, or as a class when expanded; others skip it.

V: TRBV30
size: .
J: TRBJ2-2
D: .
CDR3: CAWRLETGELFF
DNA: TGTGCCTGGAGACTTGAAACCGGGGAGCTGTTTTTT

V: TRBV6-5
size: .
J: TRBJ2-7
D: .
CDR3: CASSYAGQTYEQYF
DNA: TGTGCCAGCAGTTACGCGGGACAGACCTACGAGCAGTACTTC

V: TRBV7-2
size: .
J: TRBJ2-1
D: TRBD2
CDR3: CASSLVLAGNNEQFF
DNA: TGTGCCAGCAGCTTAGTACTAGCGGGGAACAATGAGCAGTTCTTC

V: TRBV30
size: .
J: TRBJ2-1
D: .
CDR3: CAWSGAYNEQFF
DNA: TGTGCCTGGAGTGGAGCCTACAATGAGCAGTTCTTC

V: TRBV4-1
size: .
J: TRBJ2-2
D: TRBD1
CDR3: CASSHHGTGDTGELFF
DNA: TGCGCCAGCAGCCACCATGGGACAGGGGACACCGGGGAGCTGTTTTTT

V: TRBV7-9
size: .
J: TRBJ1-2
D: .
CDR3: CASSLGGGSVDGYTF
DNA: TGCGCCAGCAGCTTAGGCGGGGGCTCCGTCGATGGCTACACCTTC

V: TRBV7-9
size: .
J: TRBJ2-7
D: .
CDR3: CASSWASGEAYSYEQYF
DNA: TGTGCCAGCAGCTGGGCGTCGGGGGAGGCATACTCCTACGAGCAGTACTTC

V: TRBV2
size: .
J: TRBJ2-2
D: .
CDR3: CASSEDAPGGWTGELFF
DNA: TGTGCCAGCAGTGAAGACGCACCAGGCGGGTGGACCGGGGAGCTGTTTTTT

V: TRBV30
size: .
J: TRBJ2-2
D: .
CDR3: CAWSSKTPANTGELFF
DNA: TGTGCCTGGAGTTCCAAGACCCCCGCGAACACCGGGGAGCTGTTTTTT

V: TRBV6-1
size: .
J: TRBJ1-1
D: .
CDR3: CASSDKRPDSFF
DNA: TGTGCCAGCAGTGATAAAAGGCCAGACTCCTTCTTT

V: TRBV13
size: few
J: TRBJ1-2
D: .
CDR3: CASSPPGQPYGYTF
DNA: TGTGCCAGCAGCCCGCCCGGACAGCCCTATGGCTACACCTTC

V: TRBV5-6
size: .
J: TRBJ2-7
D: .
CDR3: CASSLRTRGVHEQYF
DNA: TGTGCCAGCAGCTTGAGGACCCGGGGTGTCCACGAGCAGTACTTC

V: TRBV5-1
size: .
J: TRBJ2-4
D: TRBD1
CDR3: CASSVRQGENIQYF
DNA: TGCGCCAGCAGCGTCCGACAGGGAGAAAACATTCAGTACTTC

V: TRBV29-1
size: .
J: TRBJ2-3
D: TRBD2
CDR3: CSVEETGTSGFTDTQYF
DNA: TGCAGCGTTGAAGAAACCGGGACTAGCGGATTCACAGATACGCAGTATTTT

V: TRBV29-1
size: .
J: TRBJ2-7
D: .
CDR3: CSVEWDSGRSYEQYF
DNA: TGCAGCGTTGAGTGGGATTCTGGACGGTCCTACGAGCAGTACTTC

V: TRBV5-1
size: .
J: TRBJ2-7
D: .
CDR3: CASSLASSYEQYF
DNA: TGCGCCAGCAGCTTGGCCTCCAGCTACGAGCAGTACTTC

V: TRBV13
size: .
J: TRBJ2-7
D: .
CDR3: CASSLRSEQYF
DNA: TGTGCCAGCAGCTTAAGGAGCGAGCAGTACTTC

V: TRBV29-1
size: .
J: TRBJ1-1
D: .
CDR3: CSADRDTEAFF
DNA: TGCAGCGCTGATAGGGACACAGAAGCTTTCTTT

V: TRBV29-1
size: .
J: TRBJ2-1
D: TRBD1
CDR3: CSVTQGAMYNEQFF
DNA: TGCAGCGTTACCCAGGGGGCGATGTACAATGAGCAGTTCTTC

V: TRBV27
size: .
J: TRBJ2-7
D: .
CDR3: CASSLTRGTYEQYF
DNA: TGTGCCAGCAGTTTAACCAGGGGTACCTACGAGCAGTACTTC

V: TRBV30
size: .
J: TRBJ2-3
D: TRBD2
CDR3: CTLRGDTDTQYF
DNA: TGTACCTTGCGGGGGGACACAGATACGCAGTATTTT

V: TRBV5-4
size: .
J: TRBJ2-3
D: TRBD2
CDR3: CASRGGGPGAPDTQYF
DNA: TGTGCCAGCAGAGGCGGGGGGCCTGGGGCACCAGATACGCAGTATTTT

V: TRBV30
size: .
J: TRBJ2-3
D: .
CDR3: CAWSEGDTQYF
DNA: TGTGCCTGGAGCGAGGGGGATACGCAGTATTTT

V: TRBV9
size: .
J: TRBJ1-4
D: .
CDR3: CASSSGGTNEKLFF
DNA: TGTGCCAGCAGCAGCGGGGGGACTAATGAAAAACTGTTTTTT

V: TRBV7-7
size: .
J: TRBJ2-7
D: .
CDR3: CASSPILSGYEQYF
DNA: TGTGCTAGCAGCCCAATACTTAGCGGCTACGAGCAGTACTTC

V: TRBV7-6
size: .
J: TRBJ2-2
D: .
CDR3: CASSRPRDTPITGELFF
DNA: TGTGCCAGCAGCCGACCACGGGACACACCGATCACCGGGGAGCTGTTTTTT

V: TRBV7-9
size: .
J: TRBJ2-3
D: TRBD2
CDR3: CASTGTSGRTDTQYF
DNA: TGTGCCAGCACCGGGACTAGCGGGCGCACAGATACGCAGTATTTT

V: TRBV7-9
size: once
J: TRBJ1-1
D: .
CDR3: CASRVLTEAFF
DNA: TGTGCCAGCCGCGTTCTGACTGAAGCTTTCTTT

V: TRBV7-9
size: once
J: TRBJ2-2
D: .
CDR3: CASSESAGNTGELFF
DNA: TGTGCCAGCAGCGAGTCGGCAGGGAACACCGGGGAGCTGTTTTTT

V: TRBV27
size: .
J: TRBJ2-6
D: TRBD2
CDR3: CASTRLAGESGANVLTF
DNA: TGTGCCAGCACCCGACTAGCGGGAGAATCTGGGGCCAACGTCCTGACTTTC

V: TRBV6-5
size: few
J: TRBJ2-7
D: TRBD2
CDR3: CASSSHSSGRSEQYF
DNA: TGTGCCAGCAGTTCCCATTCTAGCGGGAGAAGCGAGCAGTACTTC

V: TRBV29-1
size: .
J: TRBJ1-1
D: .
CDR3: CSVEGQPLNMNTEAFF
DNA: TGCAGCGTTGAAGGACAGCCGCTAAACATGAACACTGAAGCTTTCTTT

V: TRBV5-4
size: .
J: TRBJ1-2
D: TRBD1
CDR3: CASSVQGGYGYTF
DNA: TGTGCCAGCAGCGTACAGGGGGGCTATGGCTACACCTTC

V: TRBV5-1
size: .
J: TRBJ1-4
D: .
CDR3: CASSLDSTIATNEKLFF
DNA: TGCGCCAGCAGCTTGGATTCTACCATTGCAACTAATGAAAAACTGTTTTTT

V: TRBV7-8
size: .
J: TRBJ2-1
D: TRBD1
CDR3: CASSPGQGDNEQFF
DNA: TGTGCCAGCAGCCCGGGACAGGGGGACAATGAGCAGTTCTTC

V: TRBV7-9
size: few
J: TRBJ1-1
D: .
CDR3: CASSIGGTEAFF
DNA: TGTGCCAGCAGCATAGGGGGCACTGAAGCTTTCTTT

V: TRBV13
size: .
J: TRBJ2-3
D: TRBD2
CDR3: CASSSPASGVTDTQYF
DNA: TGTGCCAGCAGCTCCCCGGCTAGCGGCGTCACAGATACGCAGTATTTT

V: TRBV6-5
size: .
J: TRBJ1-2
D: TRBD1
CDR3: CASSATGSEGYTF
DNA: TGTGCCAGCAGTGCGACAGGGTCGGAAGGCTACACCTTC

V: TRBV2
size: .
J: TRBJ2-3
D: TRBD1
CDR3: CASSPYGTAYPDTQYF
DNA: TGTGCCAGCAGTCCTTACGGGACAGCCTACCCAGATACGCAGTATTTT

V: TRBV9
size: .
J: TRBJ2-7
D: TRBD2
CDR3: CASSVAPRAGGPQEQYF
DNA: TGTGCCAGCAGCGTAGCCCCTCGGGCGGGAGGGCCACAAGAGCAGTACTTC

V: TRBV7-2
size: .
J: TRBJ1-1
D: .
CDR3: CASSSKPGQVEGAFF
DNA: TGTGCCAGCAGCTCGAAACCGGGACAAGTAGAAGGAGCTTTCTTT

V: TRBV27
size: .
J: TRBJ2-7
D: TRBD1
CDR3: CASSPDRESSYEQYF
DNA: TGTGCCAGCAGCCCTGACAGGGAAAGCTCCTACGAGCAGTACTTC

V: TRBV27
size: few
J: TRBJ2-3
D: .
CDR3: CASSFQTPPSTDTQYF
DNA: TGTGCCAGCAGTTTTCAGACACCGCCTAGCACAGATACGCAGTATTTT

V: TRBV9
size: .
J: TRBJ2-3
D: .
CDR3: CASSVADTQYF
DNA: TGTGCCAGCAGCGTGGCAGATACGCAGTATTTT

V: TRBV14
size: .
J: TRBJ2-5
D: TRBD2
CDR3: CASSHIAGARETQYF
DNA: TGTGCCAGCAGCCACATAGCGGGAGCCCGAGAGACCCAGTACTTC

V: TRBV19
size: .
J: TRBJ2-7
D: .
CDR3: CASSIGGGEQYF
DNA: TGTGCCAGTAGTATCGGAGGGGGAGAGCAGTACTTC

V: TRBV6-1
size: .
J: TRBJ1-1
D: .
CDR3: CASSETTEAFF
DNA: TGTGCCAGCAGTGAGACCACTGAAGCTTTCTTT

V: TRBV29-1
size: .
J: TRBJ2-4
D: .
CDR3: CSVGMETKNIQYF
DNA: TGCAGCGTTGGGATGGAAACCAAAAACATTCAGTACTTC

V: TRBV29-1
size: .
J: TRBJ2-1
D: .
CDR3: CSVEIVRDQAYNEQFF
DNA: TGCAGCGTTGAAATTGTAAGGGATCAGGCCTACAATGAGCAGTTCTTC

V: TRBV29-1
size: .
J: TRBJ2-6
D: .
CDR3: CSVEDRNYVLTF
DNA: TGCAGCGTTGAAGACAGGAACTACGTCCTGACTTTC

V: TRBV29-1
size: .
J: TRBJ2-2
D: .
CDR3: CSVVWDTGELFF
DNA: TGCAGCGTTGTTTGGGATACCGGGGAGCTGTTTTTT

V: TRBV9
size: .
J: TRBJ2-1
D: TRBD1
CDR3: CASSVVGTGLNEQFF
DNA: TGTGCCAGCAGCGTAGTAGGGACAGGCCTAAATGAGCAGTTCTTC

V: TRBV4-1
size: .
J: TRBJ1-1
D: TRBD1
CDR3: CASSPMGQGDEAFF
DNA: TGCGCCAGCAGCCCCATGGGACAGGGCGATGAAGCTTTCTTT

V: TRBV5-1
size: .
J: TRBJ2-2
D: .
CDR3: CASSWPAGQHTGELFF
DNA: TGCGCCAGCAGCTGGCCCGCGGGACAACACACCGGGGAGCTGTTTTTT